A single sample gave rise to the 13 T cell receptor beta chains below, sequenced in a study of blood T cell repertoires in COVID-19. Profiling relied on immunoSEQ multiplex PCR, and the TCRdb table lists in-frame clones only, not all of them. The data show about 50,000 clones, roughly nine tenths seen once. What was sequenced was peripheral blood. The receptors here all came from a human donor in a cohort sampled during active COVID-19.

The chain recombines TRBV29-1 with TRBJ1-4; TRBD1 is a possible D gene (5 bases). Trimming removed 5 bases from V and 3 bases from J, with 10 bases in between. Germline CDR1 is SQVTM and CDR2 is ANQGSEA. The CDR3 runs to 13 residues. CDR3: CSVLRVSNEKLFF. CDR3 sequence (DNA): TGCAGCGTTCTCAGGGTCTCTAATGAAAAACTGTTTTTT.

This chain uses TRBV4-1 with TRBJ2-1; perhaps TRBD2 as D (5 bases). V dropped 2 bases and J dropped 10 bases, with 21 bases sitting between them. Germline loops: CDR1 MGHRA, CDR2 YSYEKL. The CDR3 extends over 16 amino acids. The CDR3 loop is CASSQTRRLGKGEQFF. CDR3 DNA sequence: TGCGCCAGCAGCCAAACGCGGAGGCTAGGGAAAGGGGAGCAGTTCTTC.

This rearrangement joins TRBV24-1 to TRBJ2-7; 7 nucleotides match TRBD2. This CDR3 comprises 16 residues. Germline V gives CDR1 KGHDR, CDR2 SFDVKD. V shed 9 bases, J shed 4 bases, and the junction held 17 bases outside the gene matches. This CDR3 is CATSHGAGVSSYEQYF. The CDR3, as DNA: TGTGCCACCTCCCATGGGGCGGGAGTTTCCAGTTACGAGCAGTACTTC.

In this sample, this clone turned up once. The J gene is TRBJ2-7, the V gene TRBV18; D uncertain. Germline V gene sequence: CDR1 KGHSH, CDR2 LQKENI. This CDR3 contains 14 residues. The ends were cut back, 3 bases at V and 9 bases at J, with 18 bases in the middle. As DNA, the CDR3 is TGTGCCAGCTCACCCACGTCTAATTCTGGTTGGCAGTACGTC. Its protein product is CASSPTSNSGWQYV.

The V call is TRBV5-1, the J call TRBJ1-1, with 7 bases aligning to TRBD1. CDR3 size: 14 residues. J gave up 2 bases and V 2 bases, and 3 bases lay outside the gene matches. Per the germline V gene, CDR1 is SGHRS and CDR2 is YFSETQ. Here the CDR3 reads CASSFGTVNTEAFF. The CDR3 DNA sequence: TGCGCCAGCAGCTTCGGGACAGTTAACACTGAAGCTTTCTTT.

The genes are TRBV24-1 and TRBJ2-3, with D possibly being TRBD2 (8 bases). Trimming removed 3 bases at V and 5 bases at J, with 17 bases between. The CDR3 is 16 residues long. Germline assignment: CDR1 KGHDR and CDR2 SFDVKD. CDR3 amino acids: CATSDLTGAGGDTQYF. The CDR3 region has the DNA TGTGCCACCAGTGATCTTACAGGGGCGGGGGGAGATACGCAGTATTTT.

V is TRBV4-1 and J is TRBJ2-2; possible D gene TRBD1, 8 bases. V was trimmed by 3 bases and J by 6 bases, leaving 17 bases between them. The V gene's germline CDR1 is MGHRA and CDR2 YSYEKL. This CDR3 is 16 amino acids long. The CDR3 loop reads CASSQGQGAGAGELFF. The CDR3 DNA reads TGCGCCAGCAGCCAGGGTCAGGGGGCGGGGGCCGGGGAGCTGTTTTTT.

This clone was detected once. The chain carries TRBV5-6 and TRBJ2-7, with TRBD1 as a possible D gene (5 bases). Trimming stripped 2 bases from V and 0 bases from J, with 9 bases between. The V gene's germline CDR1 is SGHDT and CDR2 YYEEEE. This CDR3 is built from 14 residues. Here the CDR3 reads CASSLRGYSYEQYF. CDR3 nucleotides: TGTGCCAGCAGCTTAAGGGGTTACTCCTACGAGCAGTACTTC.

The V call is TRBV21-1, the J call TRBJ2-7; TRBD1, the D gene given by the table, was not confirmed from the DNA. TRBV21-1 is an annotated pseudogene. This CDR3 is built from 15 residues. CDR3 sequence: CASSESGQVLDEQYV. The CDR3 DNA follows: TGTGCCAGCAGCGAGTCCGGACAGGTACTCGACGAGCAGTACGTC.

The V gene is TRBV7-9, the J gene TRBJ2-7; D not resolved. There are 15 residues in the CDR3. Trimming shortened V by 0 bases and J by 7 bases, and 16 bases separated the two germline ends. Germline CDR1 and CDR2: SEHNR and FQNEAQ (reference sequence). The CDR3 nucleotides read TGTGCCAGCAGCTTAGCAGGATCGCTTTTGAGGGAGCAGTACTTC. Protein product: CASSLAGSLLREQYF.

The rearrangement uses TRBV18 and TRBJ2-5; 8 bases fit TRBD2. V was pared by 6 bases and J by 5 bases, with 8 bases of the junction left unmatched. The length of the CDR3 is 14 residues. Germline CDR1 and CDR2: KGHSH and LQKENI. The CDR3 region has the DNA TGTGCCAGCTCCCGGGGCAGACTAGCGGAGACCCAGTACTTC. Translating gives CASSRGRLAETQYF.

This clone occurred a few times. The conserved closing phenylalanine or tryptophan is absent in this CDR3, likely reflecting a read error. The DNA is left out, because the CDR3 cannot be placed on it with certainty; the CDR3 is given as TCRdb lists it. V and J are TRBV7-3 and TRBJ1-5; the D segment call TRBD1 is taken from the table without a DNA check. 8 amino acids form the CDR3, both terminal residues included. Germline V gene sequence: CDR1 SGHTA, CDR2 FQGTGA. This chain's CDR3 is CASSFRQG.

A single count supports this clone. V usage is TRBV28 and J usage is TRBJ1-2, with 10 nucleotides matching TRBD1. The CDR3 contains 16 residues. Germline values: CDR1 MDHEN, CDR2 SYDVKM. The V gene end was trimmed by 6 bases and the J gene end by 8 bases; junction bases not matched to a gene: 15. CDR3 amino acids: CASRPSPGTGVLGYTF. The CDR3 bases are TGTGCCAGCAGGCCGTCTCCTGGGACAGGGGTGCTGGGCTACACCTTC.